The 6 T cell receptor beta chains reported below all come from one sample, sequenced in a study of T cells in women clearing cervical HPV infection. Profiled with immunoSEQ multiplex PCR; TCRdb holds only in-frame clones, not every one. This listing includes about 48,000 clones. Sequenced sample: blood buffy coat. The source is a woman between 18 and 69 years old with a cervical HPV16 infection that either progressed to CIN3+ or cleared (not recorded which).

On this clone: The DNA ends 3 residues before the CDR3 does, and the rest of the CDR3 is filled in from the germline J gene. The V call is TRBV30, the J call TRBJ1-2; 7 nucleotides line up with TRBD1. The CDR3 totals 15 residues. The germline CDR1 and CDR2 sequences are GTSNPN and SVGIG (reference sequence). CDR3 residues: CAWIRDSRTVYGYTF. Partial CDR3 DNA: TGTGCCTGGATCCGGGACAGCCGAACCGTCTACGGC.

Points on this clone: With the read ending 3 residues before the CDR3 end, the germline J gene is used to fill in that end. The rearrangement uses TRBV28 and TRBJ2-7; D might be TRBD1 (6 bases). CDR3 length: 15 amino acids. Looked up from germline, CDR1 is MDHEN and CDR2 is SYDVKM. V lost 5 bases to trimming and J lost 2 bases, with 16 bases between them. The DNA read from the CDR3 is TGTGCCAGCAGTCGACCCCCAGGGGCAACCTACGAG. Encoded protein: CASSRPPGATYE. The full CDR3 reads CASSRPPGATYEQYF. The full variable domain, in which reference TRBV28 and TRBJ2-7 provide the parts outside the CDR3, is DVKVTQSSRYLVKRTGEKVFLECVQDMDHENMFWYRQDPGLGLRLIYFSYDVKMKEKGDIPEGYSVSREKKERFSLILESASTNQTSMYLCASSRPPGATYEQYFGPGTRLTVT.

Worth noting for this clone: The read terminates 3 residues ahead of where the CDR3 ends, so the germline J gene completes it. This chain links TRBV28 with TRBJ2-7; 7 nucleotides line up with TRBD2. The length of the CDR3 is 14 residues. The V gene's germline CDR1 is MDHEN and CDR2 SYDVKM. The V gene end was trimmed by 3 bases and the J gene end by 3 bases; junction bases not matched to a gene: 5. The CDR3: CASSLQGGDYEQYF. CDR3 DNA (partial): TGTGCCAGCAGTTTGCAGGGAGGGGACTACGAG. Filled out from reference TRBV28 and TRBJ2-7, the complete variable domain reads DVKVTQSSRYLVKRTGEKVFLECVQDMDHENMFWYRQDPGLGLRLIYFSYDVKMKEKGDIPEGYSVSREKKERFSLILESASTNQTSMYLCASSLQGGDYEQYFGPGTRLTVT.

A note on this clone: Germline and junction disagree at one end, which may indicate a read error. The read stops 3 residues short of the end of the CDR3; the missing end is completed from the germline J gene. The chain couples TRBV5-6 to TRBJ1-3, with D uncertain. CDR1 is SGHDT, CDR2 YYEEEE, per germline. The CDR3 runs 13 residues. The covered CDR3 bases are TGTGCCAGCGGCTTGGCCAGTGGAAACACC. It encodes CASGLASGNT. The CDR3, in full, reads CASGLASGNTIYF.

Points on this clone: The read terminates 3 residues before the CDR3 end, so the remaining end is supplied by the germline J gene. This chain uses TRBV2 with TRBJ2-7; 10 bases fit TRBD2. In germline, CDR1 is SNHLY, CDR2 FYNNEI. The V gene end was trimmed by 6 bases and the J gene end by 5 bases; junction bases not matched to a gene: 10. The CDR3 covers 15 residues. This CDR3 is CASSWAASGRDEQYF. The covered CDR3 bases are TGTGCCAGCAGCTGGGCTGCTAGCGGGAGAGACGAG.

Points on this clone: Read coverage stops 3 residues before the CDR3 terminus; the germline J gene supplies the remainder. V usage is TRBV7-6 and J usage is TRBJ2-5; D not resolved. Germline V gives CDR1 SGHVS, CDR2 FNYEAQ. Trimming cost V 1 base and J 5 bases, with 5 bases left between them. The CDR3 has 12 amino acids. CDR3 region: CASSLVLETQYF. Incomplete CDR3 DNA: TGTGCCAGCAGCTTAGTCTTGGAGACC.